A selection of T cell receptor beta chains follows, all from one sample in a study of T cells of healthy individuals. TCRdb called the 5' RACE reads again in MiXCR, with one record for every CDR3 protein. Of 85,000 to 100,000 distinct CDR3 sequences detected, approximately 15% appear once; the ten largest clones hold 6.2%. These receptors all stem from a human donor in good health. The CDR3 runs from the conserved cysteine through the conserved F or W. Fields, in order: V gene, D gene, J gene, clone size, CDR3 protein, CDR3 DNA. D genes are given only for firm matches. Rows give clone size only sometimes, using once, few, many, or a class for an expanded clone.

>TRBV5-1|.|TRBJ1-3|many
CASSLGGAGNTIYF
TGCGCCAGCAGCCTCGGAGGAGCTGGAAACACCATATATTTT
>TRBV27|.|TRBJ2-7|.
CASSPRGHDTQIYEQYF
TGTGCCAGCAGTCCTCGCGGTCACGACACCCAAATTTACGAGCAGTACTTC
>TRBV5-1|.|TRBJ2-5|many
CASSLEGWPETQYF
TGCGCCAGCAGCTTAGAGGGATGGCCAGAGACCCAGTACTTC
>TRBV28|.|TRBJ2-3|many
CASSWGFITDTQYF
TGTGCCAGCAGTTGGGGATTTATCACAGATACGCAGTATTTT
>TRBV20-1|TRBD1|TRBJ1-2|many
CSASPGQGEGYTF
TGCAGTGCTAGCCCGGGACAGGGGGAAGGCTACACCTTC
>TRBV19|.|TRBJ2-4|.
CASSRVLDIQYF
TGTGCCAGTAGTCGGGTCCTCGACATTCAGTACTTC
>TRBV18|TRBD1|TRBJ2-4|few
CASSPRLTGQGLQYF
TGTGCCAGCTCACCAAGGCTTACTGGACAGGGCCTTCAGTACTTC
>TRBV7-8|.|TRBJ1-3|.
CASSLATGGAGGNTIYF
TGTGCCAGCAGCTTAGCTACGGGGGGCGCAGGTGGAAACACCATATATTTT
>TRBV25-1|.|TRBJ2-1|few
CASSDEGGGGYNEQFF
TGTGCCAGCAGTGATGAGGGGGGAGGGGGTTACAATGAGCAGTTCTTC
>TRBV5-1|TRBD1|TRBJ1-6|.
CASSRTGNRDSPLHF
TGCGCCAGCAGCCGGACAGGGAACAGGGATTCACCCCTCCACTTT
>TRBV20-1|TRBD2|TRBJ2-1|many
CSASDTSGTYNEQFF
TGCAGTGCTAGCGACACTAGCGGGACCTACAATGAGCAGTTCTTC
>TRBV4-2|.|TRBJ2-3|.
CASSQDVTSTDTQYF
TGTGCCAGCAGCCAAGATGTCACTAGCACAGATACGCAGTATTTT
>TRBV11-2|.|TRBJ1-1|many
CASSLYQGAEAFF
TGTGCCAGCAGCCTATATCAGGGAGCTGAAGCTTTCTTT
>TRBV10-3|.|TRBJ1-5|many
CAISESGGNQPQHF
TGTGCCATCAGTGAGTCAGGGGGCAATCAGCCCCAGCATTTT
>TRBV29-1|TRBD2|TRBJ2-1|few
CSVDRGLVGEQFF
TGCAGCGTTGATCGCGGACTAGTGGGAGAGCAGTTCTTC
>TRBV7-8|.|TRBJ1-2|many
CASSLNPRRSHYGYTF
TGTGCCAGCAGCTTAAATCCTCGACGGAGTCACTATGGCTACACCTTC
>TRBV20-1|.|TRBJ1-6|.
CSARKGVGNSPLHF
TGCAGTGCGCGGAAAGGGGTGGGGAATTCACCCCTCCACTTT
>TRBV27|.|TRBJ2-7|.
CASSWGNSYEQYF
TGTGCCAGCAGTTGGGGGAATTCCTACGAGCAGTACTTC
>TRBV12-3/TRBV12-4|TRBD1|TRBJ1-1|few
CASSLGQGIGNTEAFF
TGTGCCAGCAGCCTGGGACAGGGAATAGGGAACACTGAAGCTTTCTTT
>TRBV28|.|TRBJ2-3|.
CASSFGREADTDTQYF
TGTGCCAGCAGTTTTGGTAGGGAAGCTGACACAGATACGCAGTATTTT
>TRBV3-1|.|TRBJ1-1|.
CASSQFAGVNTEAFF
TGTGCCAGCAGCCAATTCGCAGGTGTGAACACTGAAGCTTTCTTT
>TRBV4-1|TRBD1|TRBJ2-3|few
CASSQTGTGVTDTQYF
TGCGCCAGCAGCCAAACGGGGACAGGGGTCACAGATACGCAGTATTTT
>TRBV5-5|TRBD2|TRBJ2-3|.
CASSRGTTSTDTQYF
TGTGCCAGCAGCCGAGGGACTACAAGCACAGATACGCAGTATTTT
>TRBV20-1|.|TRBJ2-6|.
CSARRNHLSGANVLTF
TGCAGTGCTAGACGCAATCACTTATCTGGGGCCAACGTCCTGACTTTC
>TRBV21-1|.|TRBJ2-5|few
CASSKKQGYSGLTETQYF
TGTGCCAGCAGCAAAAAACAGGGCTACTCGGGATTAACCGAGACCCAGTACTTC
>TRBV28|TRBD1|TRBJ1-2|many
CASRRSGGKYGYTF
TGTGCCAGCAGAAGGTCAGGGGGCAAATATGGCTACACCTTC
>TRBV11-3|TRBD1|TRBJ2-3|.
CASSLGQGHADTQYF
TGTGCCAGCAGCTTAGGACAGGGGCACGCAGATACGCAGTATTTT
>TRBV15|.|TRBJ1-6|few
CATSAGRTNSPLHF
TGTGCCACCAGCGCTGGCAGGACAAATTCACCCCTCCACTTT
>TRBV15|.|TRBJ1-1|.
CATSIGQMNTEAFF
TGTGCCACCAGCATCGGACAGATGAACACTGAAGCTTTCTTT
>TRBV2|TRBD1|TRBJ2-1|few
CASRDRVLGEQFF
TGTGCCAGCCGGGACAGGGTTTTAGGTGAGCAGTTCTTC
>TRBV9|TRBD2|TRBJ2-3|.
CASSTGLGTDTQYF
TGTGCCAGCAGCACGGGACTAGGGACAGATACGCAGTATTTT
>TRBV7-9|.|TRBJ2-1|few
CASSFPEQFF
TGTGCCAGCAGCTTTCCGGAGCAGTTCTTC
>TRBV11-1|.|TRBJ2-1|many
CASSLAFSGGGEIEQFF
TGTGCCAGCAGCTTAGCTTTTTCCGGGGGAGGTGAGATTGAGCAGTTCTTC
>TRBV20-1|TRBD1|TRBJ1-5|many
CSAETGASYSNQPQHF
TGCAGTGCTGAGACAGGGGCAAGTTATAGCAATCAGCCCCAGCATTTT
>TRBV6-5|TRBD1|TRBJ2-7|.
CASSLGTGMYEQYF
TGTGCCAGCAGTTTAGGGACAGGGATGTACGAGCAGTACTTC
>TRBV12-3/TRBV12-4|.|TRBJ1-1|many
CASSLWDGNTEAFF
TGTGCCAGCAGTTTATGGGACGGCAACACTGAAGCTTTCTTT
>TRBV7-9|.|TRBJ1-2|many
CASSRFPEVRTDHGYTF
TGTGCCAGCAGCCGATTCCCCGAGGTTCGGACCGACCATGGCTACACCTTC
>TRBV7-7|.|TRBJ1-2|few
CASSFRAFWYGYTF
TGTGCTAGCAGCTTCAGGGCCTTTTGGTATGGCTACACCTTC
>TRBV19|.|TRBJ2-1|.
CASSIGGTYSYNEQFF
TGTGCCAGTAGCATTGGGGGGACATACTCCTACAATGAGCAGTTCTTC
>TRBV7-8|.|TRBJ1-6|few
CASRQTGTLDSPLHF
TGTGCCAGCAGACAAACCGGGACATTGGATTCACCCCTCCACTTT
>TRBV28|.|TRBJ1-3|few
CASSLLGVGNTIYF
TGTGCCAGCAGTTTGTTAGGGGTAGGAAACACCATATATTTT
>TRBV2|.|TRBJ2-2|few
CASRTRGNTGELFF
TGTGCCAGCAGGACTAGGGGGAACACCGGGGAGCTGTTTTTT
>TRBV7-9|TRBD1|TRBJ2-5|many
CASSTNLDRVVETQYF
TGTGCCAGCAGCACCAACCTCGACAGGGTTGTTGAGACCCAGTACTTC
>TRBV6-2/TRBV6-3|TRBD1|TRBJ1-1|.
CASFDRGPASNTEAFF
TGTGCCAGCTTTGATAGGGGGCCCGCTTCGAACACTGAAGCTTTCTTT
>TRBV7-2|.|TRBJ2-4|.
CASSPSEIQYF
TGTGCCAGCAGCCCCTCAGAAATTCAGTACTTC
>TRBV20-1|TRBD1|TRBJ2-7|many
CSARFGTGMYEQYF
TGCAGTGCTAGATTCGGGACAGGGATGTACGAGCAGTACTTC
>TRBV6-2/TRBV6-3|.|TRBJ2-1|many
CASTMMDSSYNEQFF
TGTGCCAGCACCATGATGGATAGCTCCTACAATGAGCAGTTCTTC